The rows below give T cell receptor beta chains drawn from one sample of a study of T cells after yellow fever vaccination. TCRdb re-derived calls from the 5' RACE reads in MiXCR, one entry per CDR3 protein. Among some 300,000 distinct CDR3 sequences, about 10% were seen once, and the ten largest hold approximately 3.3%. Sequencing used CD4+ T cells sorted from PBMCs, obtained 45 days after the yellow fever booster vaccination. The receptor set was obtained from a man younger than 30 who received the YFV17D yellow fever vaccine. The CDR3 runs from the conserved cysteine through the conserved F or W. The order of the fields is J gene, V gene, CDR3 protein.

>TRBJ2-2|TRBV2
CASSRDTSGELFF
>TRBJ1-1|TRBV20-1
CSARDATNTEAFF
>TRBJ1-2|TRBV7-2
CASRTRDSYGYTF
>TRBJ2-2|TRBV7-7
CASSSTGGELFF
>TRBJ2-3|TRBV20-1
CSATRQGGTDTQYF
>TRBJ1-5|TRBV6-6
CAIWAGLHNQPQHF
>TRBJ2-1|TRBV6-2/TRBV6-3
CASSFDSGEQFF
>TRBJ2-3|TRBV12-3/TRBV12-4
CASSFVASGGDTQYF
>TRBJ1-3|TRBV6-5
CASSSTTGPGNTIYF
>TRBJ2-5|TRBV11-2
CASSLPGLKTLYF
>TRBJ1-1|TRBV5-1
CASSGSNTEAFF
>TRBJ1-1|TRBV20-1
CSAKPGSNTEAFF
>TRBJ2-3|TRBV6-2/TRBV6-3
CASSYVQSRSTDTQYF
>TRBJ2-2|TRBV5-6
CASSRTELAGGLTGELFF
>TRBJ1-4|TRBV5-1
CASSLDRDLNEKLFF